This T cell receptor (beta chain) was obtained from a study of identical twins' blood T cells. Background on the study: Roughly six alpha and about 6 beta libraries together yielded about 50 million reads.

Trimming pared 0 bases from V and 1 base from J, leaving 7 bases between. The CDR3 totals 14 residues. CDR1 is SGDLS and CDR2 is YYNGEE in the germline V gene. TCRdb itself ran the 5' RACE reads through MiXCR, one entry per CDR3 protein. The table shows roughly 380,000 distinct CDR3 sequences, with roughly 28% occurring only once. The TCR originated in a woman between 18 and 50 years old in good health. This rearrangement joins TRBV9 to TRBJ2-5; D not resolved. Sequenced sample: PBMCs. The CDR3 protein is CASSVVPSQETQYF. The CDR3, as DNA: TGTGCCAGCAGCGTAGTGCCCAGCCAAGAGACCCAGTACTTC.